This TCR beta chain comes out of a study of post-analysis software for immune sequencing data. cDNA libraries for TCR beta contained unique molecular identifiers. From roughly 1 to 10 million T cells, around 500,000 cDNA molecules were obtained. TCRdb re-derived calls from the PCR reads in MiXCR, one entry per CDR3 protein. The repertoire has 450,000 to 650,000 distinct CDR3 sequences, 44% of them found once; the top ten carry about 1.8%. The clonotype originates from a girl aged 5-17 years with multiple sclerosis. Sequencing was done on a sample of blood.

CDR3 residues: CASSRGIVRGAFLSYEQYF. In DNA, the CDR3 is TGTGCCAGCAGCCGAGGGATAGTTAGGGGGGCCTTTCTCTCCTACGAGCAGTACTTC. The chain links TRBV7-9 to TRBJ2-7; D is possibly TRBD1 or TRBD2 (6 bases each). This CDR3 is built from 19 residues. Looked up from germline, CDR1 is SEHNR and CDR2 is FQNEAQ (reference sequence). V was trimmed by 5 bases and J by 0 bases, leaving 26 bases between them.